This T cell receptor (beta chain) was captured by sequencing in a study of beta chain features in type 1 diabetes. Study results and caveats: There was a moderate but significant shortening of TCRB CDR3s in all four CD4+ subsets of Type 1 diabetes patients. It was among patients, rather than healthy donors, that naive, central memory and Treg TCRB repertoires appeared more similar. VDJ junctions from type 1 diabetes patients carried fewer insertions and larger deletions.

A word on this clone: Its antigen is currently unknown.

Trimming took 4 bases from V and 1 from J; bases not matched to a gene: 5. The CDR3 consists of 16 residues. Germline V CDR1 and CDR2: SGHNT, YYREEE (reference sequence). Reverse transcribing all isolated RNA meant expressed TCRB transcripts were sequenced. About 3.57 million reads were obtained on average from naive, central memory and regulatory T cell samples. The data were produced by immunoSEQ multiplex PCR, yet TCRdb's version contains in-frame clones alone and is incomplete. Of 250,000 to 300,000 clones in the sample, roughly an eighth were seen once. The TCR originated in a man aged 25 to 40 with type 1 diabetes. Source material: naive CD4+ T cells from blood. The genes are TRBV5-4 and TRBJ2-5; 12 nucleotides match TRBD2. The CDR3 nucleotides read TGTGCCAGCAGCAAACTAGCGGGAGGCACCCAAGAGACCCAGTACTTC. It is translated as CASSKLAGGTQETQYF.